This record covers a single T cell receptor beta chain. This sample includes further DNA sequences coding for the same CDR3. Germline V gives CDR1 SGHRS, CDR2 YFSETQ. V was trimmed by 0 bases and J by 4 bases, leaving 5 bases between them. The CDR3 consists of 12 residues. This sample is part of a study of CD8+ T cells in alopecia areata. Following extraction, RNA underwent reverse transcription to cDNA, which served as the sequencing template. Clones were read by immunoSEQ multiplex PCR, and TCRdb kept only the in-frame ones, dropping some. The profile shows some 30,000 clones, over 60% of them singletons.

The receptor comes from a human donor with alopecia areata. The sample taken for sequencing was NKG2D-low CD8+ T cells sorted from blood. The rearrangement links TRBV5-1 to TRBJ2-7; no firm D call. The CDR3 DNA reads TGCGCCAGCAGCTTGGAAGGGTACGAGCAGTACTTC. The encoded protein is CASSLEGYEQYF.